This entry lists 31 T cell receptor beta chains sequenced from one sample in a study of OX40 agonist ivuxolimab in advanced cancers. Sequencing used immunoSEQ multiplex PCR; TCRdb keeps in-frame clones, though not all of them. The sample records some 80,000 clones, roughly 88% being singletons. The source material was CD4+ or CD8+ T cells sorted from blood, sampled in a trial of the OX40 agonist ivuxolimab. These receptors were obtained from an adult with an advanced solid tumor such as melanoma, head and neck, liver or kidney cancer.

CDR3 coding DNA: TGTGCCAGCAGCCCACAGGGTTTGGGGCAGCCCCAGCATTTT. It encodes CASSPQGLGQPQHF. V gene TRBV27 combines with J gene TRBJ1-5; D is possibly TRBD1 (6 bases). This CDR3 is 14 amino acids long. Between the trimmed V and J ends, which lost 6 bases and 7 bases, there was a span of 16 bases. Per germline, CDR1 MNHEY and CDR2 SMNVEV (reference sequence).

The chain uses TRBV30 and TRBJ2-4, with a possible D match to TRBD1 (5 bases). Trimming took 2 bases from V and 8 from J, leaving 16 bases between them. Germline assignment: CDR1 GTSNPN and CDR2 SVGIG (reference sequence). This CDR3 has 14 amino acids. The CDR3 DNA is TGTGCCTGGAGTATGGGGCTTAGCTTGGACATTCAGTACTTC. It yields the protein CAWSMGLSLDIQYF.

V is TRBV29-1 and J is TRBJ1-2; no definite D call. This CDR3 has 13 residues. Germline V gene data show CDR1 as SQVTM and CDR2 as ANQGSEA. V lost 0 bases, J lost 4 bases, and 9 bases lay in between. The CDR3 nucleotides are TGCAGCGTTGAAGATAGTGGAGGCTATGGCTACACCTTC. It is translated as CSVEDSGGYGYTF.

J is TRBJ1-6 and V is TRBV27; TRBD1 is a possible D gene (6 bases). CDR3 length: 17 residues. Trimming cost V 6 bases and J 0 bases, with 15 bases left between them. Germline CDR1 reads MNHEY; CDR2 reads SMNVEV (reference sequence). Here the CDR3 reads CASRDSLRSSYNSPLHF. Here the CDR3 DNA reads TGTGCCAGCAGGGACAGCCTCAGGAGCTCCTATAATTCACCCCTCCACTTT.

The chain recombines TRBV14 with TRBJ2-7; no firm D call. V was trimmed by 2 bases and J by 2 bases, leaving 4 bases between them. In germline, CDR1 is SGHDN, CDR2 FVKESK. The length of the CDR3 is 12 residues. CDR3: CASSQSAYEQYF. The CDR3 DNA follows: TGTGCCAGCAGCCAATCAGCCTACGAGCAGTACTTC.

The rearrangement uses TRBV7-8 and TRBJ1-1, with 8 bases fitting TRBD1. This CDR3 is built from 13 residues. The V gene's germline CDR1 is SGHVS and CDR2 FQNEAQ. Losses at the gene ends were 5 bases for V and 5 bases for J; bases not matched to a gene: 4. The CDR3 protein is CASSRTGGTEAFF. CDR3 in DNA: TGTGCCAGCAGCCGAACAGGGGGAACTGAAGCTTTCTTT. The full variable domain, with the rest looked up from reference TRBV7-8 and TRBJ1-1, is GAGVSQSPRYKVAKRGQDVALRCDPISGHVSLFWYQQALGQGPEFLTYFQNEAQLDKSGLPSDRFFAERPEGSVSTLKIQRTQQEDSAVYLCASSRTGGTEAFFGQGTRLTVV.

The chain couples TRBV11-2 to TRBJ1-2, with D perhaps TRBD1 (5 bases). V was trimmed by 5 bases and J by 5 bases, leaving 24 bases between them. The CDR3 has 17 residues. From germline, CDR1 is SGHAT and CDR2 FQNNGV. The CDR3 spells CASSARYESQEGYGYTF. The CDR3 bases are TGTGCCAGCAGCGCTAGATACGAATCCCAGGAGGGGTATGGCTACACCTTC. The complete variable domain, with remaining parts taken from reference TRBV11-2 and TRBJ1-2, reads EAGVAQSPRYKIIEKRQSVAFWCNPISGHATLYWYQQILGQGPKLLIQFQNNGVVDDSQLPKDRFSAERLKGVDSTLKIQPAKLEDSAVYLCASSARYESQEGYGYTFGSGTRLTVV.

The chain recombines TRBV11-3 with TRBJ2-3; TRBD2 aligns across 9 bases. The junction had 12 bases not matched to a gene; V was cut back by 5 bases and J by 6 bases. Germline CDR1 reads SGHNT; CDR2 reads YENEEA. This CDR3 has 16 amino acids. The CDR3 loop reads CASSLGLAPRSDTQYF. In DNA form, the CDR3 reads TGTGCCAGCAGCCTCGGACTAGCGCCTAGGTCGGATACGCAGTATTTT. The full variable domain, with the rest looked up from reference TRBV11-3 and TRBJ2-3, is EAGVVQSPRYKIIEKKQPVAFWCNPISGHNTLYWYLQNLGQGPELLIRYENEEAVDDSQLPKDRFSAERLKGVDSTLKIQPAELGDSAVYLCASSLGLAPRSDTQYFGPGTRLTVL.

The V and J genes are TRBV25-1 and TRBJ2-1; a weak D match, TRBD2 (6 bases). Germline V gives CDR1 MGHDK, CDR2 SYGVNS. V was trimmed by 7 bases and J by 9 bases, leaving 19 bases between them. The CDR3 is 14 residues long. CDR3 region: CASTEGRHQGEQFF. CDR3 bases: TGTGCCAGCACGGAGGGGCGGCACCAGGGTGAGCAGTTCTTC.

The rearrangement joins TRBV5-4 to TRBJ2-4, with D possibly being TRBD2 (6 bases). CDR1 is SGHNT and CDR2 is YYREEE in the germline V gene (reference sequence). Deletions cut 2 bases from V and 3 bases from J, with 15 bases between. The CDR3 loop spans 16 amino acids. The CDR3 here is CASSLGGVSGKNIQYF. Here the CDR3 DNA reads TGTGCCAGCAGCTTAGGAGGGGTATCTGGCAAAAACATTCAGTACTTC.

This rearrangement joins TRBV7-3 to TRBJ1-5; D not resolved. V lost 1 base and J lost 6, with 7 bases in between. The CDR3 contains 13 residues. Per the germline V gene, CDR1 is SGHTA and CDR2 is FQGTGA. This CDR3 reads CASSLKGGQPQHF. CDR3 DNA: TGTGCCAGCAGCTTAAAGGGCGGTCAGCCCCAGCATTTT. Using reference TRBV7-3 and TRBJ1-5 for the parts outside the CDR3, the full variable domain is GAGVSQTPSNKVTEKGKYVELRCDPISGHTALYWYRQSLGQGPEFLIYFQGTGAADDSGLPNDRFFAVRPEGSVSTLKIQRTERGDSAVYLCASSLKGGQPQHFGDGTRLSIL.

This chain uses TRBV5-1 with TRBJ2-2; D call uncertain. The CDR3 has 16 amino acids. Looked up from germline, CDR1 is SGHRS and CDR2 is YFSETQ. V was clipped by 0 bases and J by 0 bases, with 9 bases between them. This CDR3 reads CASSLVLPANTGELFF. CDR3 sequence (DNA): TGCGCCAGCAGCTTGGTGCTGCCAGCGAACACCGGGGAGCTGTTTTTT.

DNA for the CDR3: TGTGCCAGCAGTTCCCGACCCTTTTACAATGAGCAGTTCTTC. It translates to CASSSRPFYNEQFF. The chain recombines TRBV28 with TRBJ2-1; D remains ambiguous. Per germline, CDR1 MDHEN and CDR2 SYDVKM. V was cut by 4 bases and J by 4 bases, with 11 bases left in between. The CDR3 is 14 residues long.

This chain links TRBV21-1 with TRBJ2-7; TRBD2 is the table's D call, not checked against the DNA. TRBV21-1 constitutes a pseudogene. This CDR3 contains 15 residues. The CDR3, as DNA: TGTGCCAGCAGCTCCCGGACTTCTCCCTTCTACGAGCAGTACTTC. Protein sequence: CASSSRTSPFYEQYF.

V and J are TRBV7-2 and TRBJ2-3, with TRBD2 matching 7 bases. Losses at the gene ends were 3 bases for V and 2 bases for J; bases not matched to a gene: 8. Germline V gives CDR1 SGHTA, CDR2 FQGNSA. The CDR3 length is 16 residues. For the CDR3, the DNA is TGTGCCAGCAGCTTGGCCAGCGGGGTAATCACAGATACGCAGTATTTT. Amino acid sequence: CASSLASGVITDTQYF.

V and J are TRBV19 and TRBJ2-1; 7 bases line up with TRBD1. V shed 3 bases, J shed 6 bases, and the junction held 8 bases outside the gene matches. The germline V gene has CDR1 LNHDA and CDR2 SQIVND (reference sequence). The CDR3 has 15 amino acids. The CDR3 loop reads CASSIFLGQSNEQFF. The CDR3 nucleotides are TGTGCCAGTAGTATCTTTTTGGGACAGAGCAATGAGCAGTTCTTC.

The V call is TRBV6-6, the J call TRBJ1-2; D is perhaps TRBD1 (5 bases). Germline CDR1 MNHNY, CDR2 SVGAGI (reference sequence). The CDR3 extends over 13 amino acids. Trimming cost V 6 bases and J 4 bases, with 12 bases left between them. DNA for the CDR3: TGTGCCAGCAGCCGCGACAGAGCCTATGGCTACACCTTC. Amino acid sequence: CASSRDRAYGYTF.

This chain joins TRBV18 and TRBJ2-7; no definite D call. CDR1 is KGHSH and CDR2 is LQKENI in the germline V gene. Trimming cost V 3 bases and J 8 bases, with 17 bases left between them. The CDR3 is made up of 14 amino acids. DNA of the CDR3: TGTGCCAGCTCACCCGGCCAGCCTCAAGGGCAGCAGTACTTC. This sequence encodes CASSPGQPQGQQYF.

J is TRBJ1-2 and V is TRBV29-1; D uncertain. The CDR3 is 11 amino acids. Germline-derived CDR1 and CDR2 are SQVTM and ANQGSEA. The ends were cut back, 1 base at V and 8 bases at J, with 8 bases in the middle. The CDR3 DNA sequence: TGCAGCGTTGAAGGTACCGGCGGCTACACCTTC. This codes for CSVEGTGGYTF.

V is TRBV29-1 and J is TRBJ1-1; TRBD1 is a possible D gene (5 bases). Trimming stripped 1 base from V and 0 bases from J, with 6 bases between. Per the germline V gene, CDR1 is SQVTM and CDR2 is ANQGSEA. The CDR3 covers 13 residues. The CDR3 nucleotides read TGCAGCGTTGAAGGGGACTTGAACACTGAAGCTTTCTTT. Its translation is CSVEGDLNTEAFF.

This clone was detected only once. The chain couples TRBV27 to TRBJ2-3; 12 bases are a match to TRBD2. Looked up from germline, CDR1 is MNHEY and CDR2 is SMNVEV (reference sequence). V lost 6 bases, J lost 3 bases, and 4 bases stayed unmatched. The CDR3 contains 15 residues. The CDR3 region has the DNA TGTGCCAGCAGCTTTGGACTAGCGGGAACAGATACGCAGTATTTT. Translating gives CASSFGLAGTDTQYF.

The genes are TRBV29-1 and TRBJ2-7, with TRBD2 matching over 7 bases. The CDR3 length is 14 residues. CDR1 and CDR2 (germline): SQVTM, ANQGSEA. Trimming at V came to 2 bases and at J to 2 bases, leaving 6 bases not matched to a gene. CDR3 region: CSVEQAGRPYEQYF. Here the CDR3 DNA reads TGCAGCGTTGAACAAGCGGGGCGTCCCTACGAGCAGTACTTC.

The chain links TRBV20-1 to TRBJ2-5; D is ambiguous. CDR1 is DFQATT, CDR2 SNEGSKA, per germline (reference sequence). This CDR3 has 11 residues. V gave up 0 bases and J gave up 2 bases, with 1 base separating them. CDR3 nucleotides: TGCAGTGCTAGAGATCAAGAGACCCAGTACTTC. It translates to CSARDQETQYF.

The genes are TRBV5-1 and TRBJ1-4, with 7 nucleotides matching TRBD1. With 1 base clipped from V and 7 bases from J, the junction kept 7 bases outside the gene matches. CDR1 is SGHRS and CDR2 is YFSETQ in the germline V gene. The CDR3 has 15 residues. CDR3 loop: CASSLQGTVLEKLFF. The CDR3 DNA sequence: TGCGCCAGCAGCTTGCAAGGGACAGTACTTGAAAAACTGTTTTTT.

This chain uses TRBV19 with TRBJ1-1; 7 positions match TRBD1. The CDR3 is made up of 14 amino acids. V was pared by 1 base and J by 6 bases, with 5 bases of the junction left unmatched. Germline-derived CDR1 and CDR2 are LNHDA and SQIVND (reference sequence). The CDR3 is CASSIVLQGSEAFF. CDR3 nucleotides: TGTGCCAGTAGTATAGTCCTACAGGGGTCTGAAGCTTTCTTT.

V gene TRBV5-4 combines with J gene TRBJ2-1; tentative D call: TRBD2 (5 bases). Trimming shortened V by 2 bases and J by 8 bases, and 17 bases separated the two germline ends. This CDR3 has 15 amino acids. Germline lookup yields CDR1 SGHNT and CDR2 YYREEE (reference sequence). Here the CDR3 reads CASSFRSHGKDEQFF. Written as DNA, the CDR3 is TGTGCCAGCAGCTTTCGTAGCCACGGGAAGGATGAGCAGTTCTTC.

This rearrangement joins TRBV7-9 to TRBJ2-1; D uncertain. Trimming pared 5 bases from V and 10 bases from J, leaving 9 bases between. Germline assignment: CDR1 SEHNR and CDR2 FQNEAQ (reference sequence). The CDR3 consists of 11 residues. CDR3 sequence (DNA): TGTGCCAGCAGCCCTCGTACCGAGCAGTTCTTC. Its protein product is CASSPRTEQFF.

The chain joins TRBV7-6 to TRBJ2-7; the match to TRBD2 covers 13 bases. Germline lookup yields CDR1 SGHVS and CDR2 FNYEAQ. This CDR3 has 15 amino acids. The V and J ends lost 5 bases and 2 bases, in that order; junction bases with no gene match: 3. CDR3 nucleotide sequence: TGTGCCAGCAGCGATGGGACTAGCGGGGCCTACGAGCAGTACTTC. This encodes CASSDGTSGAYEQYF.

The chain joins TRBV27 to TRBJ2-1, with 10 nucleotides matching TRBD1. From germline, CDR1 is MNHEY and CDR2 SMNVEV (reference sequence). The CDR3 totals 15 residues. Trimming took 4 bases from V and 5 from J; bases not matched to a gene: 5. The CDR3 bases are TGTGCCAGCAGTTGGGACAGGGGAAGAGACAATGAGCAGTTCTTC. It yields the protein CASSWDRGRDNEQFF.

This chain uses TRBV11-3 with TRBJ1-1; the match to TRBD1 covers 7 bases. CDR3 length: 15 amino acids. Germline assignment: CDR1 SGHNT and CDR2 YENEEA. V trimming: 5 bases; J trimming: 4 bases; junction bases outside the gene matches: 10. The CDR3 coding sequence is TGTGCCAGCAGCCAATCAGGGGGTTTGACCACTGAAGCTTTCTTT. Translation gives CASSQSGGLTTEAFF. Drawing the rest from reference TRBV11-3 and TRBJ1-1, the complete variable domain is EAGVVQSPRYKIIEKKQPVAFWCNPISGHNTLYWYLQNLGQGPELLIRYENEEAVDDSQLPKDRFSAERLKGVDSTLKIQPAELGDSAVYLCASSQSGGLTTEAFFGQGTRLTVV.

This clone was detected once. With a much larger clone just one base away, this may be a read error. V is TRBV7-2 and J is TRBJ2-7; 8 bases match TRBD1. The CDR3 is made up of 13 amino acids. Germline V gene sequence: CDR1 SGHTA, CDR2 FQGNSA. V lost 3 bases, J lost 6 bases, and 4 bases stayed unmatched. CDR3 sequence reads: CASSFGQGGEQYF. The DNA of the CDR3 is TGTGCCAGCAGCTTCGGACAGGGCGGCGAGCAGTACTTC.